The 9 T cell receptor beta chains below were found in one sample sequenced in a study of T cell responses to AZD1222 COVID-19 vaccine. Some clones are missing from TCRdb's copy, which holds only in-frame ones; the method was immunoSEQ multiplex PCR. This table has more than 110,000 clones, around 90% appearing once. The source was peripheral blood, collected on day 0 of AZD1222 vaccination. The receptor set was obtained from an adult in good health.

This chain connects TRBV5-1 to TRBJ2-5; tentatively, D is TRBD1 (6 bases). Trimming left V 2 bases short and J 3 bases short, with 8 bases between. The CDR3 is made up of 13 amino acids. CDR1 is SGHRS, CDR2 YFSETQ, per germline. The CDR3 reads CASSFRGKETQYF. CDR3 coding DNA: TGCGCCAGCAGCTTTAGGGGGAAAGAGACCCAGTACTTC.

V is TRBV5-4 and J is TRBJ1-2, with D perhaps TRBD1 (5 bases). Germline V lookup: CDR1 SGHNT, CDR2 YYREEE (reference sequence). The germline V and J ends were trimmed by 3 bases and 4 bases, with 16 bases remaining between them. CDR3 length equals 15 residues. For the CDR3, the DNA is TGTGCCAGCAGCTCCCCCTCAGGGAGTATCTATGGCTACACCTTC. Translated: CASSSPSGSIYGYTF.

The V call is TRBV27, the J call TRBJ2-7; TRBD1 agrees at 7 bases. The ends lost 6 bases at V and 2 bases at J; junction bases unmatched: 4. The length of the CDR3 is 13 residues. CDR1 and CDR2 from the germline V gene are MNHEY and SMNVEV (reference sequence). CDR3 sequence reads: CASSLQGAYEQYF. CDR3 nucleotides: TGTGCCAGCAGCCTTCAGGGGGCCTACGAGCAGTACTTC.

The chain has TRBV5-8 and TRBJ2-7; D gene ambiguous. This CDR3 is built from 10 residues. Looked up from germline, CDR1 is SGHTS and CDR2 is YDEGEE. The V end was cut by 4 bases, the J end by 3 bases, with 2 bases between. The CDR3 is CASSVYEQYF. The CDR3 DNA reads TGTGCCAGCAGCGTCTACGAGCAGTACTTC.

This chain uses TRBV12-3 or TRBV12-4 with TRBJ2-2; a possible D gene is TRBD2 (5 bases). The V end lost 6 bases, the J end lost 7 bases, and 12 bases lay between the germline ends. CDR3 length: 13 amino acids. The CDR3 here is CASSLLEDGELFF. The CDR3 nucleotides read TGTGCCAGCAGCCTTCTGGAGGACGGGGAGCTGTTTTTT.

The chain carries TRBV11-1 and TRBJ2-3; D is unresolved. Germline V gives CDR1 SGHAT, CDR2 FQDESV (reference sequence). The V end lost 2 bases, the J end lost 4 bases, and 4 bases lay between the germline ends. The CDR3 runs 12 residues. The CDR3 sequence: CASSLQADTQYF. In DNA form, the CDR3 reads TGTGCCAGCAGCTTACAGGCAGATACGCAGTATTTT. Drawing the rest from reference TRBV11-1 and TRBJ2-3, the complete variable domain is EAEVAQSPRYKITEKSQAVAFWCDPISGHATLYWYRQILGQGPELLVQFQDESVVDDSQLPKDRFSAERLKGVDSTLKIQPAELGDSAMYLCASSLQADTQYFGPGTRLTVL.

The V gene is TRBV30, the J gene TRBJ2-7; D is unresolved. The CDR3 sequence is 11 residues long. The germline CDR1 and CDR2 sequences are GTSNPN and SVGIG (reference sequence). Trimming removed 7 bases at V and 3 bases at J, with 10 bases between. The CDR3 reads CASGRNYEQYF. For the CDR3, the DNA is TGTGCCTCCGGACGGAACTACGAGCAGTACTTC.

J is TRBJ1-1 and V is TRBV15, with no clear D. The CDR3 has 13 amino acids. Germline lookup yields CDR1 LNHNV and CDR2 YYDKDF (reference sequence). Trimming took off 1 base at V and 4 bases at J, with 7 bases between the two ends. The CDR3 sequence: CATSRGGSTEAFF. CDR3 bases: TGTGCCACCAGCAGAGGCGGCAGCACTGAAGCTTTCTTT. Drawing the rest from reference TRBV15 and TRBJ1-1, the complete variable domain is DAMVIQNPRYQVTQFGKPVTLSCSQTLNHNVMYWYQQKSSQAPKLLFHYYDKDFNNEADTPDNFQSRRPNTSFCFLDIRSPGLGDTAMYLCATSRGGSTEAFFGQGTRLTVV.

The chain is built from TRBV27 and TRBJ1-6; 9 nucleotides align to TRBD1. V lost 5 bases to trimming and J lost 8 bases; unmatched junction nucleotides: 7. The CDR3 runs to 15 residues. Looked up from germline, CDR1 is MNHEY and CDR2 is SMNVEV (reference sequence). This chain's CDR3 is CASSPGTGYYSPLHF. For the CDR3, the DNA is TGTGCCAGCAGTCCTGGGACAGGGTATTATTCACCCCTCCACTTT.